Shown below are 8 T cell receptor beta chains from a single sample sequenced in a study of T cell repertoires in cytomegalovirus infection. One entry per CDR3 protein results from TCRdb running MiXCR on the reads. The sample has 68,000 or so distinct CDR3 sequences, approximately 22% seen once. The antigens of these receptors remain unknown. The sample consisted of PBMCs, sequenced either directly or after in vitro stimulation (not recorded which). The receptor source for this set is a human donor in good health (CMV status not recorded). Some clones in this sample may be carry-over from other donors' samples.

The CDR3 is CSALRSGRADEQYV. CDR3 in DNA: TGCAGTGCACTCCGGAGCGGGAGGGCGGACGAGCAGTACGTC. The chain uses TRBV20-1 and TRBJ2-7, with TRBD2 matching over 10 bases. Looked up from germline, CDR1 is DFQATT and CDR2 is SNEGSKA (reference sequence). The CDR3 is made up of 14 amino acids. The trim removed 6 bases at V and 5 bases at J, leaving 10 bases unmatched.

The V and J genes are TRBV7-9 and TRBJ2-7; 8 bases are shared with TRBD2. The CDR3 loop spans 13 amino acids. Trimming took 2 bases from V and 4 from J; bases not matched to a gene: 1. CDR1 SEHNR and CDR2 FQNEAQ come from the germline V gene (reference sequence). CDR3 loop: CASSLRGGYEQYV. CDR3 nucleotides: TGTGCCAGCAGCTTACGGGGGGGTTACGAGCAGTACGTC.

The rearrangement links TRBV4-1 to TRBJ1-1, with 8 bases that match TRBD1. Germline V gene sequence: CDR1 MGHRA, CDR2 YSYEKL. This CDR3 is built from 15 residues. Trimming took 8 bases from V and 4 from J; bases not matched to a gene: 12. The CDR3 spells CASSPQGAGFTEAFF. DNA of the CDR3: TGCGCCAGCTCCCCCCAGGGGGCAGGGTTCACTGAAGCTTTCTTT.

The chain links TRBV12-5 to TRBJ2-2, with TRBD2 matching over 13 bases. CDR3 length equals 18 residues. V dropped 7 bases and J dropped 5; count of bases not matched to a gene: 13. Germline CDR1 and CDR2: LGHNT and FRNRAP. The CDR3 sequence is CASAAGLAGSTGTGELFF. Written as DNA, the CDR3 is TGTGCTAGTGCTGCGGGACTAGCGGGATCAACGGGGACCGGGGAGCTGTTTTTT. The full variable domain, in which reference TRBV12-5 and TRBJ2-2 provide the parts outside the CDR3, is DARVTQTPRHKVTEMGQEVTMRCQPILGHNTVFWYRQTMMQGLELLAYFRNRAPLDDSGMPKDRFSAEMPDATLATLKIQPSEPRDSAVYFCASAAGLAGSTGTGELFFGEGSRLTVL.

The chain links TRBV19 to TRBJ1-4; a weak D match, TRBD1 (5 bases). V lost 5 bases and J lost 0, with 16 bases in between. Germline assignment: CDR1 LNHDA and CDR2 SQIVND (reference sequence). The CDR3 is 17 amino acids. The CDR3 coding sequence is TGTGCCAGTAGTTTTGGGGGAAACCCTGCAACTAATGAAAAACTGTTTTTT. It codes for CASSFGGNPATNEKLFF.

To note about this clonotype: A single base separates this from a much larger clone, so it may be a read error. The rearrangement joins TRBV7-2 to TRBJ1-4; no reliable D call. Trimming stripped 7 bases from V and 4 bases from J, with 19 bases between. Germline-derived CDR1 and CDR2 are SGHTA and FQGNSA. The CDR3 loop spans 16 amino acids. In DNA form, the CDR3 reads TGTGCCAGCAACAAAGGCGGTGGCAGTCGTAATGAAAAACTGTTTTTT. It is translated as CASNKGGGSRNEKLFF.

The gene calls are TRBV7-4 and TRBJ1-4; 7 nucleotides match TRBD1. Germline CDR1 reads SGHVT; CDR2 reads SQSDAQ. The J segment lost 0 bases and the V segment lost 7 bases, leaving 8 bases of the junction unmatched. The CDR3 sequence is 16 residues long. DNA of the CDR3: TGTGCCAGCAACGACAGGGTTGTGGCAACTAATGAAAAACTGTTTTTT. Translating it yields CASNDRVVATNEKLFF.

This clonotype was counted a few times. The chain joins TRBV7-8 to TRBJ1-3; D not certain. The CDR3 is 15 residues long. With 1 base removed from V and 0 bases from J, the gap between germline ends came to 7 bases. The germline V gene encodes CDR1 SGHVS and CDR2 FQNEAQ. CDR3 protein: CASSLDGDSGNTIYF. CDR3 nucleotides: TGTGCCAGCAGCTTAGATGGAGACTCTGGAAACACCATATATTTT.